This T cell receptor (beta chain) came from a study of CD8 T cells in ankylosing spondylitis. Libraries for TCR beta were made by quantitative 5'-RACE with molecular barcodes. TCRdb re-called the 5' RACE reads with MiXCR, one entry per CDR3 protein. The sample has some 800,000 distinct CDR3 sequences; roughly 12% are singletons. The sample holds a few counts of this clonotype. Its antigen remains unknown. The CDR3 loop spans 14 amino acids. CDR1 is LGHNA and CDR2 is YNFKEQ in the germline V gene. Between the trimmed V and J ends, which lost 2 bases and 4 bases, there was a span of 11 bases. Study-wide results and caveats: What seemed typical of ankylosing spondylitis blood was a TCR beta motif built from several highly homologous variants.

V gene TRBV4-2 combines with J gene TRBJ1-1; perhaps TRBD1 as D (5 bases). The clonotype comes from a male donor with ankylosing spondylitis. The sequenced sample was blood, either unsorted or a sorted T cell fraction (not recorded which). CDR3 nucleotides: TGTGCCAGCAGCCAAAGCTATGGGGGCACTGAAGCTTTCTTT. It specifies CASSQSYGGTEAFF.